Described below is a single T cell receptor (beta chain) sequence and its context. Its target is not known. This sample was included in a study of T cells after yellow fever vaccination. The wider study: Fractions containing few cells were prepared with SMART-Seq v4 Ultra Low Input.

Researchers made TCR cDNA using 5'RACE template switching, and this step added a universal primer site and UMIs. TCRdb called the 5' RACE reads again in MiXCR, with one record for every CDR3 protein. The sample carries 120,000 or so distinct CDR3 sequences, about 16% recorded once. Regarding the study as a whole: By day 5 rather than day 15, the secondary response had peaked, though it was weaker. Contamination of FACS-sorted repertoires by abundant clonotypes from the bulk population could occur.

This TCR was recovered from a man between 18 and 35 years old who received the YFV17D yellow fever vaccine. This specimen consisted of CD8+ T cells sorted from PBMCs, obtained 5 days after the yellow fever booster vaccination.

The chain's CDR3 is CASSPGYRGATGELFF. As DNA, the CDR3 is TGTGCCAGCAGCCCAGGCTACAGGGGGGCTACCGGGGAGCTGTTTTTT. The V and J genes are TRBV9 and TRBJ2-2; TRBD1 matches 8 bases. The germline gives CDR1 SGDLS, CDR2 YYNGEE. CDR3 length equals 16 residues. V trimming: 4 bases; J trimming: 5 bases; junction bases outside the gene matches: 10.